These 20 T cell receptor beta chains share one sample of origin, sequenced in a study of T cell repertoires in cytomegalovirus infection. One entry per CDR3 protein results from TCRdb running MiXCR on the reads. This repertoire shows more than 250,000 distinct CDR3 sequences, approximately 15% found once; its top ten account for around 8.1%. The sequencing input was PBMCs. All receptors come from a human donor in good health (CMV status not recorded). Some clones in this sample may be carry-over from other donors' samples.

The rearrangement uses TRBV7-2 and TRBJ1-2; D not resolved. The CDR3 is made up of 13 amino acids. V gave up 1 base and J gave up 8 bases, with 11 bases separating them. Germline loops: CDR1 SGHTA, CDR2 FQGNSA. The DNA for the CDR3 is TGTGCCAGCAGCTTAGTTGGTAGGGAAGGCTACACCTTC. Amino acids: CASSLVGREGYTF.

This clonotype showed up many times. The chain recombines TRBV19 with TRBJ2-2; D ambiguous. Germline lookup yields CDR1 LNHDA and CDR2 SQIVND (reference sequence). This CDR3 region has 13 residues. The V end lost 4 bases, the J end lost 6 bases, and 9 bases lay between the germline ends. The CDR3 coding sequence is TGTGCCAGTAGTACCCTGAGGTCCGGGGAGCTGTTTTTT. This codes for CASSTLRSGELFF.

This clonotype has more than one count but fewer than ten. This chain's CDR3 is CASSQAGLAEGNEQFF. The CDR3 DNA reads as TGCGCCAGCAGCCAAGCGGGACTAGCGGAAGGGAATGAGCAGTTCTTC. The chain links TRBV4-1 to TRBJ2-1, with 11 bases fitting TRBD2. The CDR3 is 16 residues long. Trimming took 1 base from V and 7 from J; bases not matched to a gene: 6. Germline CDR1 MGHRA, CDR2 YSYEKL.

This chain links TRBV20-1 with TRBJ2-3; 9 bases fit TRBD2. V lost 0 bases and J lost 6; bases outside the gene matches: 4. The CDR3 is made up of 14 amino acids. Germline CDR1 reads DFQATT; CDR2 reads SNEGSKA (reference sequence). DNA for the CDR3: TGCAGTGCTAGAGATCTAGCGGGAATGGATACGCAGTATTTT. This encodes CSARDLAGMDTQYF.

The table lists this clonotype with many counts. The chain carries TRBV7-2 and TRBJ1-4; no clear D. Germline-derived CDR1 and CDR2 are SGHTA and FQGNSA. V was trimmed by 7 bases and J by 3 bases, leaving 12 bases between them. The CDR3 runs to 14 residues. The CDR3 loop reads CASTISAANEKLFF. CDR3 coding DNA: TGTGCCAGCACCATATCGGCAGCTAATGAAAAACTGTTTTTT.

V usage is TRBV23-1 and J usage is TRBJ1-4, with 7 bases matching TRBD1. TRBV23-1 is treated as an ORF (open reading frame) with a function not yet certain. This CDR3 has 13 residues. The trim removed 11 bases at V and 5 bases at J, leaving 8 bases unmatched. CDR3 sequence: CAGEGQLNEKLFF. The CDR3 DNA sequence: TGCGCCGGAGAGGGACAGTTAAATGAAAAACTGTTTTTT.

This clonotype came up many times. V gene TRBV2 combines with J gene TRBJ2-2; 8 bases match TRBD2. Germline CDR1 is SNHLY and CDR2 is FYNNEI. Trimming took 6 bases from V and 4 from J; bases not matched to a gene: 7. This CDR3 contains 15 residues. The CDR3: CASRPGTSLTGELFF. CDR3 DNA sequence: TGTGCCAGCAGGCCCGGGACTAGTCTCACCGGGGAGCTGTTTTTT. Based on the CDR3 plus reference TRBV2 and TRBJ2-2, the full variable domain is EPEVTQTPSHQVTQMGQEVILRCVPISNHLYFYWYRQILGQKVEFLVSFYNNEISEKSEIFDDQFSVERPDGSNFTLKIRSTKLEDSAMYFCASRPGTSLTGELFFGEGSRLTVL.

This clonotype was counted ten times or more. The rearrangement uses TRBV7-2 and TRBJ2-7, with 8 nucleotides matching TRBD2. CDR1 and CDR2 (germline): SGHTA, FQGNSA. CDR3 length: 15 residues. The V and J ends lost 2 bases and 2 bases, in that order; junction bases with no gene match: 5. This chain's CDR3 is CASSLLAGLTYEQYF. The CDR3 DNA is TGTGCCAGCAGCTTACTAGCGGGCCTGACCTACGAGCAGTACTTC.

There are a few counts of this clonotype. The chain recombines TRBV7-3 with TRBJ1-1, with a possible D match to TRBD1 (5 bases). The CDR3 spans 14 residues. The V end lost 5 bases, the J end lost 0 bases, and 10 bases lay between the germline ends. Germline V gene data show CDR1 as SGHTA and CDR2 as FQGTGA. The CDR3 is CASSPSTVNTEAFF. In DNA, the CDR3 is TGTGCCAGCAGCCCCTCGACAGTGAACACTGAAGCTTTCTTT.

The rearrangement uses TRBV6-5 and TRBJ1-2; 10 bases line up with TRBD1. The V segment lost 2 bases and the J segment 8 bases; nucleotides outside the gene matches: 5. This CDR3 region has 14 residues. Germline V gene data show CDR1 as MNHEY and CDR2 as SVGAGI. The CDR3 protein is CASSYRDRGMGYTF. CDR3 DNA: TGTGCCAGCAGTTACAGGGACAGGGGCATGGGCTACACCTTC.

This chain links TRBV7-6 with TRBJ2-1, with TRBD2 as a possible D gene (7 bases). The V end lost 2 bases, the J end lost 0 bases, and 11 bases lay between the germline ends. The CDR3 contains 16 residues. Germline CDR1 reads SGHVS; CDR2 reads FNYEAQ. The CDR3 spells CASSLRGGSSYNEQFF. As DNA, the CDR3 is TGTGCCAGCAGCTTAAGGGGGGGGAGCTCCTACAATGAGCAGTTCTTC.

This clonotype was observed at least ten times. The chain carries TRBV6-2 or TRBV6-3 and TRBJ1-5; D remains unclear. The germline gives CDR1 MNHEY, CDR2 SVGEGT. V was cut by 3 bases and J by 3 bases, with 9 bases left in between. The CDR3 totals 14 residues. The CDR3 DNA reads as TGTGCCAGCAGTTATAACACGTACAATCAGCCCCAGCATTTT. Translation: CASSYNTYNQPQHF.

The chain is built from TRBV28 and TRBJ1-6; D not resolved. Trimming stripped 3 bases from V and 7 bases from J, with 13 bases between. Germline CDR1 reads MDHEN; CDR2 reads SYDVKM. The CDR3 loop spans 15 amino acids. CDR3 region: CASSFGGVGNSPLHF. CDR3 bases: TGTGCCAGCAGTTTTGGTGGGGTAGGCAATTCACCCCTCCACTTT.

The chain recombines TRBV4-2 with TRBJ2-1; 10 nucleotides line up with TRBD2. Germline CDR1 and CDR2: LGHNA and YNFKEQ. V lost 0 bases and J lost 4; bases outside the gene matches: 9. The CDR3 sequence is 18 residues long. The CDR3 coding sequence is TGTGCCAGCAGCCAAGATGCTGTTACTAGCGGGGATTACAATGAGCAGTTCTTC. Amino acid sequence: CASSQDAVTSGDYNEQFF.

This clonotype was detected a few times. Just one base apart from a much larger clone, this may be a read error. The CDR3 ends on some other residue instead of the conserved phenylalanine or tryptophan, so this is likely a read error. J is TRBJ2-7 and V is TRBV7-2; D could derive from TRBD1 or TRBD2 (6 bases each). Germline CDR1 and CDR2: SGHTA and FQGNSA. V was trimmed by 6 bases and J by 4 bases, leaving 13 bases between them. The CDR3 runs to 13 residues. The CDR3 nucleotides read TGTGCCAGCAGAATAAAGGGGGGTTACGAGCAGTACTTA. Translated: CASRIKGGYEQYL.

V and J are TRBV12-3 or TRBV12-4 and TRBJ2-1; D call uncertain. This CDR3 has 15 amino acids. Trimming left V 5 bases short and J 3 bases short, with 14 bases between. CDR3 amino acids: CASSRNLFNYNEQFF. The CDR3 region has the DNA TGTGCCAGCAGTCGGAATCTATTCAACTACAATGAGCAGTTCTTC.

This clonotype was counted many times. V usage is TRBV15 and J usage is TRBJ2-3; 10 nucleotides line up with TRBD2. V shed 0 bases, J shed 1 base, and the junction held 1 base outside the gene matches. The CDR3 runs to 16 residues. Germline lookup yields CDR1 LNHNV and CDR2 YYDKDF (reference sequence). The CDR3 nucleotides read TGTGCCACCAGCAGAGATGGACTAGCGGGCACAGATACGCAGTATTTT. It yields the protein CATSRDGLAGTDTQYF.

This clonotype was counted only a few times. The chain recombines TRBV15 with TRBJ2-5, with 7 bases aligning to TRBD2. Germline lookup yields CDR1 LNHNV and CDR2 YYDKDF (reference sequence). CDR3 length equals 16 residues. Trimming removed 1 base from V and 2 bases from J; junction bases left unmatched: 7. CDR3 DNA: TGTGCCACCAGCAGAGGAGGGGCAGCGGGGCAAGAGACCCAGTACTTC. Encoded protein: CATSRGGAAGQETQYF. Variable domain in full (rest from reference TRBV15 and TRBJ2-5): DAMVIQNPRYQVTQFGKPVTLSCSQTLNHNVMYWYQQKSSQAPKLLFHYYDKDFNNEADTPDNFQSRRPNTSFCFLDIRSPGLGDTAMYLCATSRGGAAGQETQYFGPGTRLLVL.

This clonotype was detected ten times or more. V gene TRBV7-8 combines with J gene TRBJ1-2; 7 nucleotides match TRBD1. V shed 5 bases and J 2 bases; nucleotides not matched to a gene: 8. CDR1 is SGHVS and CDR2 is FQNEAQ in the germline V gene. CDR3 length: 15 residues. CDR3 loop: CASSPPRQGNYGYTF. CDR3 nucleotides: TGTGCCAGCAGCCCCCCCCGACAGGGAAACTATGGCTACACCTTC.

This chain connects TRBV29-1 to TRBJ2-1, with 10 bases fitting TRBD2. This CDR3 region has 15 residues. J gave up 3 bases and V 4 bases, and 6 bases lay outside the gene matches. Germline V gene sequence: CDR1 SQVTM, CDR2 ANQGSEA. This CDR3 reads CSVGASGGYYNEQFF. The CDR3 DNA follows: TGCAGCGTTGGGGCTAGCGGGGGATACTACAATGAGCAGTTCTTC.